Shown below are 21 T cell receptor beta chains from a single sample sequenced in a study of T cell responses to AZD1222 COVID-19 vaccine. This table comes from immunoSEQ multiplex PCR, and its TCRdb copy is limited to in-frame clones, with some not included. The sample records some 140,000 clones, nearly 95% being singletons. The specimen was peripheral blood, collected on day 0 of AZD1222 vaccination. All receptors derive from an adult in good health.

In this sample, this clone turned up once. The DNA of the CDR3 is TGTGCCAGCACATGGGCAGCACTGGAAAATCAGCCCCAGCATTTT. This translates into CASTWAALENQPQHF. The chain joins TRBV6-5 to TRBJ1-5; the D is unclear. Germline CDR1 is MNHEY and CDR2 is SVGAGI. The CDR3 length is 15 residues. The V end was cut by 7 bases, the J end by 4 bases, with 17 bases between.

The chain carries TRBV6-5 and TRBJ1-4, with D possibly being TRBD1 (5 bases). V dropped 7 bases and J dropped 8 bases, with 14 bases sitting between them. Germline V gene lookup returns CDR1 MNHEY and CDR2 SVGAGI. The CDR3 contains 13 residues. CDR3 sequence reads: CASMAGLGEKLFF. CDR3 nucleotide sequence: TGTGCCAGCATGGCAGGGCTGGGGGAAAAACTGTTTTTT.

The chain links TRBV4-1 to TRBJ1-1, with unresolved D. Trimming removed 1 base from V and 0 bases from J, with 15 bases in between. This CDR3 is built from 17 residues. Germline values: CDR1 MGHRA, CDR2 YSYEKL. CDR3 protein: CASSQVTRVSMNTEAFF. The CDR3 DNA reads TGCGCCAGCAGCCAAGTCACGAGAGTCTCCATGAACACTGAAGCTTTCTTT.

The chain employs TRBV3-1 (or the pseudogene TRBV3-2) and TRBJ1-1; perhaps TRBD1 as D (5 bases). The germline V gene has CDR1 LGHDT and CDR2 YNNKEL (reference sequence). The CDR3 has 14 amino acids. The V end was cut by 3 bases, the J end by 1 base, with 9 bases between. The CDR3, as DNA: TGTGCCAGCAGCCAGGGACGGCGGAACACTGAAGCTTTCTTT. It translates to CASSQGRRNTEAFF.

The chain combines TRBV18 with TRBJ1-6; 7 nucleotides match TRBD1. From germline, CDR1 is KGHSH and CDR2 LQKENI. The ends lost 3 bases at V and 5 bases at J; junction bases unmatched: 13. The CDR3 has 18 residues. The CDR3 loop reads CASSPVTGNLGNNSPLHF. The DNA for the CDR3 is TGTGCCAGCTCACCCGTGACAGGGAACTTAGGAAATAATTCACCCCTCCACTTT.

The V call is TRBV28, the J call TRBJ1-1, with a weak D call TRBD1 (6 bases). V was pared by 3 bases and J by 1 base, with 9 bases between. Germline CDR1 reads MDHEN; CDR2 reads SYDVKM. CDR3 length: 14 residues. CDR3 DNA sequence: TGTGCCAGCAGTTTCGACAGGCCGAACACTGAAGCTTTCTTT. It specifies CASSFDRPNTEAFF.

The chain links TRBV27 to TRBJ1-2, with 10 bases matching TRBD1. Germline V gene data show CDR1 as MNHEY and CDR2 as SMNVEV (reference sequence). The CDR3 has 15 amino acids. J lost 5 bases, V lost 7 bases, and 10 bases had no gene match. CDR3 protein: CASTRTGGRGYGYTF. The CDR3 DNA reads TGTGCCAGCACTAGGACAGGGGGACGAGGGTATGGCTACACCTTC.

This clone appeared once. J is TRBJ1-2 and V is TRBV19; 9 nucleotides line up with TRBD1. Unmatched junction bases numbered 3, after V lost 3 bases and J lost 1 base. The CDR3 covers 15 residues. Germline lookup yields CDR1 LNHDA and CDR2 SQIVND (reference sequence). This CDR3 reads CASSISDRGNYGYTF. The CDR3 region has the DNA TGTGCCAGTAGTATTTCGGACAGGGGTAACTATGGCTACACCTTC.

This clone was detected only once. The rearrangement joins TRBV14 to TRBJ1-1; D not certain. V was trimmed by 1 base and J by 6 bases, leaving 6 bases between them. CDR3 length equals 12 residues. The germline V gene encodes CDR1 SGHDN and CDR2 FVKESK. The CDR3 spells CASSQGGAEAFF. The CDR3 DNA sequence: TGTGCCAGCAGCCAAGGTGGAGCTGAAGCTTTCTTT.

The rearrangement links TRBV19 to TRBJ1-1, with D possibly being TRBD1 (6 bases). The germline gives CDR1 LNHDA, CDR2 SQIVND (reference sequence). The CDR3 runs to 13 residues. The germline V and J ends were trimmed by 1 base and 9 bases, with 12 bases remaining between them. The CDR3 DNA is TGTGCCAGTAGTATAGGGTTTCAGGGGCAAGCTTTCTTT. Translated, it gives CASSIGFQGQAFF.

V usage is TRBV7-9 and J usage is TRBJ1-1; no reliable D call. CDR1 is SEHNR and CDR2 is FQNEAQ in the germline V gene (reference sequence). CDR3 length: 13 amino acids. The V and J ends lost 3 bases and 2 bases respectively, with 7 bases between them. CDR3 bases: TGTGCCAGCAGCTTGGTCCCAAACACTGAAGCTTTCTTT. It encodes CASSLVPNTEAFF.

The chain joins TRBV4-1 to TRBJ2-7, with D tentatively TRBD1 (5 bases). CDR1 is MGHRA, CDR2 YSYEKL, per germline. This CDR3 is 13 amino acids long. Trimming removed 0 bases at V and 7 bases at J, with 10 bases between. This CDR3 is CASSQDAGREQYF. CDR3 nucleotides: TGCGCCAGCAGCCAAGATGCAGGGCGGGAGCAGTACTTC.

This sequence joins TRBV2 and TRBJ1-2; D gene unclear. The CDR3 is made up of 13 amino acids. Trimming removed 6 bases from V and 7 bases from J, with 15 bases in between. Germline V gene sequence: CDR1 SNHLY, CDR2 FYNNEI. CDR3 amino acids: CASRGAGLGGYTF. Written as DNA, the CDR3 is TGTGCCAGCAGGGGCGCGGGGTTAGGTGGCTACACCTTC.

V is TRBV7-2 and J is TRBJ1-5; D possibly corresponds to TRBD1 (5 bases). The ends were cut back, 5 bases at V and 5 bases at J, with 16 bases in the middle. The germline gives CDR1 SGHTA, CDR2 FQGNSA. This CDR3 comprises 15 residues. Written as DNA, the CDR3 is TGTGCCAGCAGCCCAAGGGGTTGGGGACATCAGCCCCAGCATTTT. It encodes CASSPRGWGHQPQHF.

Comment on this clone: The junction shows a germline mismatch at one end, possibly a read error. The gene calls are TRBV5-4 and TRBJ2-2; perhaps TRBD1 as D (6 bases). The CDR3 consists of 13 residues. CDR1 and CDR2 from the germline V gene are SGHNT and YYREEE (reference sequence). The CDR3 DNA follows: TGTGCCAGCACCTTGGGGACATCCGGGGAGCTGTTTTTT. Translating it yields CASTLGTSGELFF.

The rearrangement joins TRBV2 to TRBJ1-1; D gene unclear. V was clipped by 4 bases and J by 1 base, with 13 bases between them. CDR3 size: 15 residues. CDR1 is SNHLY, CDR2 FYNNEI, per germline. The CDR3: CASSVGDRRNTEAFF. CDR3 nucleotide sequence: TGTGCCAGCAGTGTCGGTGATCGCAGGAACACTGAAGCTTTCTTT.

The chain joins TRBV4-1 to TRBJ1-4; D is undetermined. CDR1 and CDR2 from the germline V gene are MGHRA and YSYEKL. Trimming took off 1 base at V and 6 bases at J, with 12 bases between the two ends. The CDR3 consists of 15 residues. The CDR3 DNA sequence: TGCGCCAGCAGCCAAGTCCCGGGGTATCATGAAAAACTGTTTTTT. Amino acid sequence: CASSQVPGYHEKLFF.

This chain uses TRBV11-2 with TRBJ2-7; tentative D call: TRBD2 (5 bases). The CDR3 runs 11 residues. Trimming took 11 bases from V and 5 from J, leaving 13 bases between them. Germline assignment: CDR1 SGHAT and CDR2 FQNNGV. The CDR3 DNA sequence: TGTGCCGTCACGCTCGGGGACGAGCAGTACTTC. This sequence encodes CAVTLGDEQYF.

CDR3 coding DNA: TGTGCCAGCAGTTACAGGGTTGTAAGGGATGCCCCCTACGAGCAGTACTTC. The encoded protein is CASSYRVVRDAPYEQYF. This sequence joins TRBV2 and TRBJ2-7; perhaps TRBD1 as D (6 bases). The CDR3 has 17 amino acids. Germline CDR1 and CDR2: SNHLY and FYNNEI. Trimming removed 5 bases from V and 2 bases from J, with 22 bases in between.

The rearrangement joins TRBV7-8 to TRBJ1-4, with 8 positions matching TRBD1. Trimming cost V 5 bases and J 5 bases; bases outside gene matches: 10. This CDR3 is built from 16 residues. From germline, CDR1 is SGHVS and CDR2 FQNEAQ. CDR3 nucleotide sequence: TGTGCCAGCAGCCAGAGACAGGGGAGAACCAATGAAAAACTGTTTTTT. Its translation is CASSQRQGRTNEKLFF.

The chain links TRBV4-1 to TRBJ1-1, with D perhaps matching TRBD1 (5 bases). The germline CDR1 and CDR2 sequences are MGHRA and YSYEKL. The CDR3 covers 15 residues. Trimming took 0 bases from V and 9 from J, leaving 17 bases between them. In DNA form, the CDR3 reads TGCGCCAGCAGCCAAGAGATATACAGGATCTATCAAGCTTTCTTT. Translation: CASSQEIYRIYQAFF.